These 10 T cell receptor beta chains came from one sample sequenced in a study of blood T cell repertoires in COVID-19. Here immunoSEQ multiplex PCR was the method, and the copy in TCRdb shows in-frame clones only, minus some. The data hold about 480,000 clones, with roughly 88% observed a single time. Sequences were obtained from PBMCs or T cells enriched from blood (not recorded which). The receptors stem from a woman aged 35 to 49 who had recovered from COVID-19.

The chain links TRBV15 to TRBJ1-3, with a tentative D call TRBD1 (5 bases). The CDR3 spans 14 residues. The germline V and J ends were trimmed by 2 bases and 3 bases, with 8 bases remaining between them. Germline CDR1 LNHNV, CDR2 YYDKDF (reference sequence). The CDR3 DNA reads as TGTGCCACCAGCAGAATGACAGATGGAAACACCATATATTTT. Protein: CATSRMTDGNTIYF.

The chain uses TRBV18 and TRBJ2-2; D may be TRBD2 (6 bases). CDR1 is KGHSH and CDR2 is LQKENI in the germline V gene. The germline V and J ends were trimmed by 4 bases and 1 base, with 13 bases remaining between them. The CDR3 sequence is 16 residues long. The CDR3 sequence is CASSLTSRLNTGELFF. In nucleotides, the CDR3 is TGTGCCAGCTCACTTACTAGCAGGTTGAACACCGGGGAGCTGTTTTTT.

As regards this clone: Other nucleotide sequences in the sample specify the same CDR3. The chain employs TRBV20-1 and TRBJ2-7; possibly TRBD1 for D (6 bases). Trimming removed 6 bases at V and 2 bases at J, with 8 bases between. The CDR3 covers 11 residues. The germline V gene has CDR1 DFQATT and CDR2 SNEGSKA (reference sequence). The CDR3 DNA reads TGCAGTGCCCGACAGGCCTACGAGCAGTACTTC. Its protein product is CSARQAYEQYF.

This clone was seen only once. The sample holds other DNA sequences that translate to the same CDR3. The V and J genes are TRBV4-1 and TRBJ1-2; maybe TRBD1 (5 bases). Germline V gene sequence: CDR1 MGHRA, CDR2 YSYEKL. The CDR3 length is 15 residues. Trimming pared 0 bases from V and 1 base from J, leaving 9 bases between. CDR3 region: CASSQDGGGNYGYTF. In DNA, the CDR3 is TGCGCCAGCAGCCAAGATGGGGGGGGTAACTATGGCTACACCTTC.

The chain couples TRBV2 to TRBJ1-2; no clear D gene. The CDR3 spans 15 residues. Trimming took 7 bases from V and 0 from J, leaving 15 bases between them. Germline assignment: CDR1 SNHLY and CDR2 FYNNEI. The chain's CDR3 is CASTPRSGANYGYTF. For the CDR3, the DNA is TGTGCCAGCACCCCCCGAAGTGGAGCTAACTATGGCTACACCTTC.

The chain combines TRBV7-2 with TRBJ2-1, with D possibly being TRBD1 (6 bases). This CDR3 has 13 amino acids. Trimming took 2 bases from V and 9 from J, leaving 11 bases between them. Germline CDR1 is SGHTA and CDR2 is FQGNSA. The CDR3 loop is CASSLFTGIEQFF. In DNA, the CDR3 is TGTGCCAGCAGCTTATTTACAGGGATTGAGCAGTTCTTC.

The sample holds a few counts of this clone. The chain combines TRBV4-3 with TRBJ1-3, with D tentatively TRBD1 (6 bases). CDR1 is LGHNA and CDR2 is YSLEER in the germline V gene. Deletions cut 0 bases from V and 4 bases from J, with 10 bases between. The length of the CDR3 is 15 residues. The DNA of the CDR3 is TGCGCCAGCAGCCAAGACGGGACAAACGGAAACACCATATATTTT. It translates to CASSQDGTNGNTIYF.

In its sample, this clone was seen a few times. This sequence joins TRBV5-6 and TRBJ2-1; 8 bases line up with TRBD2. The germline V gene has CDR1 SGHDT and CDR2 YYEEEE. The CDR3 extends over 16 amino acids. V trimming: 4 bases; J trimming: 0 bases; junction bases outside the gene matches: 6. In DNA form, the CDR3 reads TGTGCCAGCAGCCCATTTAGCGGGATCTCCTACAATGAGCAGTTCTTC. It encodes CASSPFSGISYNEQFF.

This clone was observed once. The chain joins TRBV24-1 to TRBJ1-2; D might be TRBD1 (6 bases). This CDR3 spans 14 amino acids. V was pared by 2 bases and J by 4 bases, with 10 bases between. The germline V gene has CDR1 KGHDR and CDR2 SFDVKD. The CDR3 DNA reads TGTGCCACCAGTGATTCAGGGGAGCCCTATGGCTACACCTTC. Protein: CATSDSGEPYGYTF.

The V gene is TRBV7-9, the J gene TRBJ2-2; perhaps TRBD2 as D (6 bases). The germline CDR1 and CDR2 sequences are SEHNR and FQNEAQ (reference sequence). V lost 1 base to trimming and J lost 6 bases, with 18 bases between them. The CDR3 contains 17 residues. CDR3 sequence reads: CASSLVVGSVSAGELFF. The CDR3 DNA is TGTGCCAGCAGCTTAGTTGTCGGGAGTGTATCGGCCGGGGAGCTGTTTTTT.